The 26 T cell receptor beta chains below come from one sample, sequenced in a study of shared clonotypes between healthy human individuals. TCRdb's copy holds only in-frame clones and misses some; the assay was immunoSEQ multiplex PCR. Here the sample spans some 2,100,000 clones, approximately 94% being singletons. It was CD45RO-negative cells, positively selected for CCR7, that made up naive CD8 cells, with terminally differentiated effector memory CD45RA+ cells excluded. Sequences were obtained from naive CD8+ T cells from PBMCs. These receptors were taken from a man aged 18-30 years in good health. Some clones in this sample may be carry-over from other donors' samples.

In its sample, this clone was seen once. In nucleotides, the CDR3 is TGTGCCAGCAGCCCCAGCCACAGCGCCTACGAGCAGTACTTC. This translates into CASSPSHSAYEQYF. The chain couples TRBV9 to TRBJ2-7; D gene uncertain. The CDR3 length is 14 residues. CDR1 is SGDLS, CDR2 YYNGEE, per germline. Trimming removed 4 bases at V and 2 bases at J, with 13 bases between. Variable domain in full (rest from reference TRBV9 and TRBJ2-7): DSGVTQTPKHLITATGQRVTLRCSPRSGDLSVYWYQQSLDQGLQFLIQYYNGEERAKGNILERFSAQQFPDLHSELNLSSLELGDSALYFCASSPSHSAYEQYFGPGTRLTVT.

The V call is TRBV9, the J call TRBJ2-7, with D possibly TRBD2 on 6 matching bases. Germline V gives CDR1 SGDLS, CDR2 YYNGEE. V lost 4 bases to trimming and J lost 3 bases, with 23 bases between them. The CDR3 has 17 amino acids. The CDR3 coding sequence is TGTGCCAGCAGCCACCCCAAGGGAGGTGGGGAGGACTACGAGCAGTACTTC. Its translation is CASSHPKGGGEDYEQYF.

The V call is TRBV5-1, the J call TRBJ2-1, with TRBD2 matching over 14 bases. CDR3 size: 16 residues. In germline, CDR1 is SGHRS, CDR2 YFSETQ. Germline trimming cut 3 bases from V and 7 bases from J; bases unmatched to any gene: 6. The CDR3 protein is CASSWGLAGVGNEQFF. CDR3 nucleotide sequence: TGCGCCAGCAGCTGGGGACTAGCGGGAGTGGGGAATGAGCAGTTCTTC.

The chain carries TRBV28 and TRBJ1-1; perhaps TRBD1 as D (5 bases). V dropped 3 bases and J dropped 0 bases, with 17 bases sitting between them. The CDR3 runs to 17 residues. CDR1 MDHEN and CDR2 SYDVKM come from the germline V gene. The chain's CDR3 is CASSFPWGGAMNTEAFF. Written as DNA, the CDR3 is TGTGCCAGCAGTTTCCCCTGGGGTGGGGCGATGAACACTGAAGCTTTCTTT.

The CDR3 DNA reads TGTGCCAGCAGCTTATTAGATAGGGGGCCAGAGACCCAGTACTTC. Its protein product is CASSLLDRGPETQYF. The J gene is TRBJ2-5, the V gene TRBV7-6, with 7 bases that match TRBD1. With 2 bases clipped from V and 4 bases from J, the junction kept 7 bases outside the gene matches. The CDR3 length is 15 residues. Germline V gene sequence: CDR1 SGHVS, CDR2 FNYEAQ.

The rearrangement links TRBV13 to TRBJ1-1, with TRBD1 matching over 8 bases. V shed 5 bases, J shed 4 bases, and the junction held 9 bases outside the gene matches. CDR1 is PRHDT and CDR2 is FYEKMQ in the germline V gene (reference sequence). The CDR3 contains 15 residues. CDR3 amino acids: CASSTAGGRGTEAFF. As DNA, the CDR3 is TGTGCCAGCAGCACCGCAGGGGGCCGGGGCACTGAAGCTTTCTTT. The full variable domain, its missing parts supplied by reference TRBV13 and TRBJ1-1, is AAGVIQSPRHLIKEKRETATLKCYPIPRHDTVYWYQQGPGQDPQFLISFYEKMQSDKGSIPDRFSAQQFSDYHSELNMSSLELGDSALYFCASSTAGGRGTEAFFGQGTRLTVV.

The chain links TRBV28 to TRBJ2-6; 13 positions agree with TRBD2. Per the germline V gene, CDR1 is MDHEN and CDR2 is SYDVKM. CDR3 size: 18 residues. Trimming at V came to 4 bases and at J to 3 bases, leaving 6 bases not matched to a gene. The CDR3 nucleotides read TGTGCCAGCAGTTCCCGACTAGCGGGAGGAGATGGGGCCAACGTCCTGACTTTC. Amino acids: CASSSRLAGGDGANVLTF.

Note on this clone: Other DNA sequences of this sample code for an identical CDR3. The chain joins TRBV27 to TRBJ2-5, with 9 bases aligning to TRBD2. The CDR3 spans 13 residues. Trimming took 3 bases from V and 4 from J; bases not matched to a gene: 0. Per germline, CDR1 MNHEY and CDR2 SMNVEV (reference sequence). This CDR3 is CASSLRGGETQYF. The CDR3 bases are TGTGCCAGCAGTTTGCGGGGGGGAGAGACCCAGTACTTC.

The chain has TRBV2 and TRBJ2-7; D unresolved. Per the germline V gene, CDR1 is SNHLY and CDR2 is FYNNEI. Trimming left V 3 bases short and J 6 bases short, with 9 bases between. The CDR3 length is 12 residues. The CDR3 region has the DNA TGTGCCAGCAGTGAGGTACGCCCCGAGCAGTACTTC. It specifies CASSEVRPEQYF.

This chain uses TRBV7-3 with TRBJ2-1, with 9 bases lining up with TRBD2. Germline CDR1 reads SGHTA; CDR2 reads FQGTGA. The CDR3 has 15 amino acids. Unmatched junction bases numbered 12, after V lost 5 bases and J lost 10 bases. The CDR3 bases are TGTGCCAGCAGCCCCAATGCGGGAGGGCCTATGGAGCAGTTCTTC. Amino acids: CASSPNAGGPMEQFF.

The chain joins TRBV27 to TRBJ2-7; TRBD1 matches at 7 bases. The germline V gene has CDR1 MNHEY and CDR2 SMNVEV (reference sequence). V lost 6 bases and J lost 2; bases outside the gene matches: 4. The CDR3 has 13 residues. CDR3 bases: TGTGCCAGCAGGACAGGGTCGACCTACGAGCAGTACTTC. Translated: CASRTGSTYEQYF.

This chain uses TRBV30 with TRBJ1-2; possibly TRBD1 for D (5 bases). The germline V and J ends were trimmed by 2 bases and 8 bases, with 12 bases remaining between them. CDR3 length: 12 amino acids. Germline-derived CDR1 and CDR2 are GTSNPN and SVGIG (reference sequence). CDR3: CAWSSGVWGYTF. The CDR3 DNA sequence: TGTGCCTGGAGTTCGGGGGTTTGGGGCTACACCTTC.

This clone was seen a single time. The V call is TRBV10-3, the J call TRBJ2-7; possible D gene TRBD1, 5 bases. The length of the CDR3 is 14 residues. Germline V gene data show CDR1 as ENHRY and CDR2 as SYGVKD. Trimming cost V 5 bases and J 6 bases, with 17 bases left between them. The CDR3 sequence is CAISQLTDTPEQYF. CDR3 coding DNA: TGTGCCATCAGTCAACTAACGGACACGCCCGAGCAGTACTTC.

The chain carries TRBV6-5 and TRBJ2-1; possible D gene TRBD1, 5 bases. Trimming pared 2 bases from V and 5 bases from J, leaving 13 bases between. The V gene's germline CDR1 is MNHEY and CDR2 SVGAGI. The CDR3 is made up of 15 amino acids. The CDR3 nucleotides are TGTGCCAGCAGTTACAAAGCCAGGGTGGACAATGAGCAGTTCTTC. It specifies CASSYKARVDNEQFF.

A note on this clone: This specimen includes other DNA sequences encoding the same CDR3. This chain links TRBV11-2 with TRBJ2-7; possibly TRBD1 for D (6 bases). V was shortened by 1 base and J by 4 bases, with 8 bases between the two germline ends. The CDR3 has 13 residues. CDR1 is SGHAT and CDR2 is FQNNGV in the germline V gene. CDR3 DNA sequence: TGTGCCAGCAGCTTAGGAGGGGGTTACGAGCAGTACTTC. Its translation is CASSLGGGYEQYF.

The CDR3 region is CASSLSASGAAYEQYF. CDR3 DNA sequence: TGTGCCAGCAGTTTATCGGCAAGCGGGGCCGCCTACGAGCAGTACTTC. This chain uses TRBV27 with TRBJ2-7; 7 bases match TRBD2. The germline gives CDR1 MNHEY, CDR2 SMNVEV (reference sequence). The CDR3 has 16 residues. The ends lost 0 bases at V and 2 bases at J; junction bases unmatched: 7.

CDR3 coding DNA: TGCAGCGCCTATACCGGGACAGGGTTCACCGGGGAGCTGTTTTTT. This codes for CSAYTGTGFTGELFF. The chain carries TRBV29-1 and TRBJ2-2; 9 bases are shared with TRBD1. V was pared by 7 bases and J by 4 bases, with 10 bases of the junction left unmatched. Germline-derived CDR1 and CDR2 are SQVTM and ANQGSEA. This CDR3 is built from 15 residues.

The rearrangement links TRBV4-2 to TRBJ2-7; 12 bases map to TRBD2. The CDR3 runs to 16 residues. J lost 6 bases, V lost 4 bases, and 10 bases had no gene match. The germline V gene has CDR1 LGHNA and CDR2 YNFKEQ. The CDR3 coding sequence is TGTGCCAGCAGCCGCCGACTAGCGGGAGTTAAGAGCGAGCAGTACTTC. This gives the protein CASSRRLAGVKSEQYF.

The V call is TRBV2, the J call TRBJ1-1; D remains unclear. With 6 bases removed from V and 1 base from J, the gap between germline ends came to 12 bases. The CDR3 length is 14 residues. Germline V gene data show CDR1 as SNHLY and CDR2 as FYNNEI. CDR3 coding DNA: TGTGCCAGCAGCGCCCGGTCCCCGAACACTGAAGCTTTCTTT. Its protein is CASSARSPNTEAFF.

The chain is built from TRBV28 and TRBJ2-7; D is possibly TRBD2 (5 bases). There are 14 residues in the CDR3. Trimming stripped 3 bases from V and 2 bases from J, with 11 bases between. Germline CDR1 is MDHEN and CDR2 is SYDVKM. CDR3: CASSFFELAYEQYF. CDR3 bases: TGTGCCAGCAGTTTTTTCGAACTAGCCTACGAGCAGTACTTC.

The chain recombines TRBV7-2 with TRBJ2-1, with TRBD2 matching 7 bases. The CDR3 is 15 residues long. V lost 7 bases and J lost 3; bases outside the gene matches: 9. Germline assignment: CDR1 SGHTA and CDR2 FQGNSA. This CDR3 is CASTPERGFYNEQFF. CDR3 DNA sequence: TGTGCCAGCACCCCTGAGCGGGGATTCTACAATGAGCAGTTCTTC.

The chain links TRBV4-1 to TRBJ1-2; D may be TRBD1 (6 bases). V lost 3 bases, J lost 8 bases, and 16 bases lay in between. The CDR3 totals 14 residues. Looked up from germline, CDR1 is MGHRA and CDR2 is YSYEKL. As DNA, the CDR3 is TGCGCCAGCAGCCACCTTGCGGGGGCTGAAGGCTACACCTTC. This gives the protein CASSHLAGAEGYTF.

V gene TRBV7-9 combines with J gene TRBJ2-7; a possible D gene is TRBD1 (6 bases). Germline V gene data show CDR1 as SEHNR and CDR2 as FQNEAQ (reference sequence). The CDR3 runs to 15 residues. V dropped 0 bases and J dropped 2 bases, with 11 bases sitting between them. CDR3 in DNA: TGTGCCAGCAGCTTAGCGGGGGCGATACCCTACGAGCAGTACTTC. As protein: CASSLAGAIPYEQYF. Variable domain in full (rest from reference TRBV7-9 and TRBJ2-7): DTGVSQNPRHKITKRGQNVTFRCDPISEHNRLYWYRQTLGQGPEFLTYFQNEAQLEKSRLLSDRFSAERPKGSFSTLEIQRTEQGDSAMYLCASSLAGAIPYEQYFGPGTRLTVT.

This clone was counted once. The gene calls are TRBV27 and TRBJ2-5, with D possibly being TRBD1 or TRBD2 (7 bases each). V was trimmed by 5 bases and J by 4 bases, leaving 23 bases between them. This CDR3 comprises 17 residues. The germline gives CDR1 MNHEY, CDR2 SMNVEV (reference sequence). CDR3 residues: CASSPQGGHSLVETQYF. As DNA, the CDR3 is TGTGCCAGCAGTCCCCAGGGGGGGCATTCTCTGGTAGAGACCCAGTACTTC.

With regard to this clone: At the DNA level, this CDR3 is encoded by other sequences in the same sample as well. The chain employs TRBV11-2 and TRBJ2-1; 8 positions agree with TRBD2. CDR1 is SGHAT, CDR2 FQNNGV, per germline. V shed 5 bases and J 0 bases; nucleotides not matched to a gene: 3. This CDR3 is built from 15 residues. CDR3 bases: TGTGCCAGCAGCCTACTAGCGGCCTCCTACAATGAGCAGTTCTTC. Amino acid sequence: CASSLLAASYNEQFF.

The genes are TRBV7-9 and TRBJ1-4; D gene ambiguous. Germline lookup yields CDR1 SEHNR and CDR2 FQNEAQ (reference sequence). The CDR3 loop spans 15 amino acids. Trimming took off 1 base at V and 4 bases at J, with 10 bases between the two ends. CDR3 sequence (DNA): TGTGCCAGCAGCTTAGGTCCTTGGAATAATGAAAAACTGTTTTTT. Amino acid sequence: CASSLGPWNNEKLFF. Based on the CDR3 plus reference TRBV7-9 and TRBJ1-4, the full variable domain is DTGVSQNPRHKITKRGQNVTFRCDPISEHNRLYWYRQTLGQGPEFLTYFQNEAQLEKSRLLSDRFSAERPKGSFSTLEIQRTEQGDSAMYLCASSLGPWNNEKLFFGSGTQLSVL.